This is a list of T cell receptor beta chains from one sample in a study of T cell repertoires in cytomegalovirus infection. Their antigens are not known. A single record per CDR3 protein comes from TCRdb applying MiXCR to the reads. Among 750,000 to 900,000 distinct CDR3 sequences listed, just under 30% were seen once. Material: cultured CD8+ T cells from PBMCs, obtained from culture after CMV antigen stimulation. Receptor source: a human donor in good health (CMV status not recorded). Some clones in this sample may be carry-over from other donors' samples. The CDR3 runs from the conserved cysteine through the conserved F or W.

CDR3 protein	V gene	J gene
CASSSSSGGAEETQYF	TRBV12-3/TRBV12-4	TRBJ2-5
CASSALRGGNQPQHF	TRBV6-1	TRBJ1-5
CASSGRTGELFF	TRBV6-1	TRBJ2-2
CASSPSGTSLQETQYF	TRBV7-3	TRBJ2-5
CAIRQGAETQYF	TRBV10-3	TRBJ2-5
CASSQVRGVGETQYF	TRBV4-1	TRBJ2-5
CASKSPPRGPQENYGYTF	TRBV12-3/TRBV12-4	TRBJ1-2
CASSRTPPGTTDTQYF	TRBV19	TRBJ2-3
CASSYKLAGQYNEQFF	TRBV6-5	TRBJ2-1
CASSGTGSGTEAFF	TRBV5-6	TRBJ1-1
CASSYDAAGGHYSNQPQHF	TRBV6-2/TRBV6-3	TRBJ1-5
CASSFDPGFSYEQYF	TRBV7-6	TRBJ2-7
CASSPGTGGFGQGYGYTF	TRBV14	TRBJ1-2
CASSPPDFPWANYGYTF	TRBV18	TRBJ1-2
CASCPGRVCGNTIYF	TRBV7-8	TRBJ1-3
CASSLGQGIYEQYF	TRBV27	TRBJ2-7
CASSSGLAENYEQYF	TRBV12-3/TRBV12-4	TRBJ2-7
CASRLTGGPSNQPQHF	TRBV27	TRBJ1-5
CASSLRRGPEAFF	TRBV7-6	TRBJ1-1
CASSRGTGRNNEQFF	TRBV6-1	TRBJ2-1
CASSEYRRNEQFF	TRBV2	TRBJ2-1
CASMTDQETQYF	TRBV12-3/TRBV12-4	TRBJ2-5
CASSSGGDTGELFF	TRBV12-3/TRBV12-4	TRBJ2-2
CASSLRLLGENQPQHF	TRBV7-8	TRBJ1-5
CASRTDRDPTIFGELFF	TRBV5-1	TRBJ2-2
CASGTSDYNEQFF	TRBV11-2	TRBJ2-1
CASSLAPGGNEQFF	TRBV7-2	TRBJ2-1
CASSLSQGGHTGELFF	TRBV7-6	TRBJ2-2
CASTWMGHPNTDTQYF	TRBV6-1	TRBJ2-3
CASSYLEGLAKNIQYF	TRBV12-3/TRBV12-4	TRBJ2-4
CASSPRGPPQETQYF	TRBV7-2	TRBJ2-5
CASSNQGSGYTF	TRBV11-1	TRBJ1-2
CASSSSRAENTEAFF	TRBV7-9	TRBJ1-1
CASSGKDRDIGELFF	TRBV7-9	TRBJ2-2
CASSAGTSGGAYQVETQYF	TRBV7-9	TRBJ2-5
CASHGANVLTF	TRBV6-1	TRBJ2-6
CAISELGARVDSPLHF	TRBV10-3	TRBJ1-6
CASSLEARFWAGYGYTF	TRBV11-2	TRBJ1-2
CASSYSPWGATNEKLFF	TRBV6-6	TRBJ1-4
CASSSGTIVGAGELFF	TRBV11-3	TRBJ2-2
CASSPHYTDTQYF	TRBV7-6	TRBJ2-3
CASSSGRPYEQYF	TRBV6-6	TRBJ2-7
CASSPNRGAHEQYF	TRBV7-6	TRBJ2-7
CASSTGFNYGYTF	TRBV7-8	TRBJ1-2
CASSLRRDPSHGYTF	TRBV12-3/TRBV12-4	TRBJ1-2
CASSLETDDNEQFF	TRBV5-1	TRBJ2-1
CASRLQGAHGYTF	TRBV12-3/TRBV12-4	TRBJ1-2
CATSRPSQPQHF	TRBV15	TRBJ1-5
CASTGAGSFKETQYF	TRBV28	TRBJ2-5
CASSPEIQPQHF	TRBV12-3/TRBV12-4	TRBJ1-5
CASSYSLTGASANYGYTF	TRBV6-6	TRBJ1-2
CASSQASGGISPGYEQYF	TRBV4-2	TRBJ2-7
CSVTGTGVTGELFF	TRBV20-1	TRBJ2-2